The rows below give T cell receptor beta chains drawn from one sample of a study of T cell responses to AZD1222 COVID-19 vaccine. The repertoire was sequenced with immunoSEQ multiplex PCR; TCRdb's copy has only in-frame clones and lacks some. The table shows 150,000 to 200,000 clones, with over 80% occurring only once. Sequences were derived from peripheral blood, sampled 28 days after the second dose of the MenACWY control vaccine. These receptors were obtained from an adult who received the MenACWY meningococcal vaccine as a control. The CDR3 runs from the conserved cysteine through the conserved F or W. Each record gives: D gene, clone size, V gene, J gene, CDR3 DNA, CDR3 protein. The D gene is left open where the match is weak. Expanded clones get a size class; other rows say once, few or many, or leave the size out.

TRBD1	-	TRBV3-1/TRBV3-2	TRBJ1-3	TGTGCCAGCAGCCGCTCGGGACAGTCCTTCTCTGGAAACACCATATATTTT	CASSRSGQSFSGNTIYF
TRBD2	once	TRBV29-1	TRBJ2-3	TGCAGCGTTGAACCCTCTTGGCTAGCGGGAGAAGGAGATACGCAGTATTTT	CSVEPSWLAGEGDTQYF
-	-	TRBV7-9	TRBJ2-7	TGTGCCAGCAGCTTGAGGGTAGAGGGATACGAGCAGTACTTC	CASSLRVEGYEQYF
TRBD1	-	TRBV10-3	TRBJ1-5	TGTGCCATCAGTGAGTCGATGATGGGACAGTATAGCAATCAGCCCCAGCATTTT	CAISESMMGQYSNQPQHF
TRBD1	-	TRBV6-5	TRBJ2-7	TGTGCCAGCAGTTACTCGTACCAGACAGGGGTCGACGAGCAGTACTTC	CASSYSYQTGVDEQYF
-	-	TRBV30	TRBJ1-5	TGTGCCTGGAGGGGAGACCGGGACTTCAATCAGCCCCAGCATTTT	CAWRGDRDFNQPQHF
TRBD2	-	TRBV2	TRBJ2-7	TGTGCCAGCATCCTAGCGGGAGGAGCCTACGAGCAGTACTTC	CASILAGGAYEQYF
-	-	TRBV27	TRBJ1-3	TGTACCGAAGATAACCCGGGGGAGGCAGGAAACACCATATATTTT	CTEDNPGEAGNTIYF
TRBD1	-	TRBV10-3	TRBJ1-5	TGTGCCATCGGACCGACAGGGTTAGATCAGCCCCAGCATTTT	CAIGPTGLDQPQHF
-	-	TRBV6-2/TRBV6-3	TRBJ1-4	TGTGCCAGCAGCCGCAGTGGGGGGCGAGAAAAACTGTTTTTT	CASSRSGGREKLFF
TRBD1	-	TRBV12-5	TRBJ2-5	TGTGCTAGTGGTTTTGGGACAGCCCAAGAGACCCAGTACTTC	CASGFGTAQETQYF
-	-	TRBV6-5	TRBJ1-2	TGTGCCAGCAGTTACTCGAGAGGTCAGGGGAGCTACACCTTC	CASSYSRGQGSYTF
-	-	TRBV28	TRBJ1-3	TGTGCCAGCAGTCGCAGGGGATCTGGAAACACCATATATTTT	CASSRRGSGNTIYF
TRBD1	once	TRBV18	TRBJ2-7	TGTGCCAGCTCACCCCCGACAGGGGTCTCCTACGAGCAGTACTTC	CASSPPTGVSYEQYF
-	-	TRBV28	TRBJ1-1	TGTGCCAGTCGGCTCATGAACACTGAAGCTTTCTTT	CASRLMNTEAFF
TRBD1	once	TRBV18	TRBJ1-5	TGTGCCAGCTCTCCAACGGGTCGGGACAGGACTTATAGCAATCAGCCCCAGCATTTT	CASSPTGRDRTYSNQPQHF
TRBD1	-	TRBV2	TRBJ2-5	TGTGCCAGCGTAGGGGGCTTCGGGACCCAGTACTTC	CASVGGFGTQYF
TRBD1	-	TRBV4-1	TRBJ1-2	TGCGCCAGCAGCCAACCAGACAGGGAGACGAGCGGCTACACCTTC	CASSQPDRETSGYTF
TRBD2	-	TRBV7-6	TRBJ2-7	TGTGCCAGCAGCCTGCCTGGGACGGGGGGAGAGCAGTACTTC	CASSLPGTGGEQYF
-	-	TRBV5-8	TRBJ1-1	TGTGCCAGCAGTCGAGACCTCCCTGAAGCTTTCTTT	CASSRDLPEAFF
TRBD1	once	TRBV6-5	TRBJ2-3	TGTGCCAGCAGAAGGGACAGGGAAGATACGCAGTATTTT	CASRRDREDTQYF
TRBD2	once	TRBV6-2/TRBV6-3	TRBJ2-1	TGTGCCAGCAGTTACTCAGGACTAGGTCGAAATGAGCAGTTCTTC	CASSYSGLGRNEQFF
TRBD2	-	TRBV5-1	TRBJ2-1	TGCGCCAGCAGCCCGAGACTAGCGGGAGGAGGGAGTGAGCAGTTCTTC	CASSPRLAGGGSEQFF
-	once	TRBV6-5	TRBJ1-5	TGTGCCAGCAGTTACTCGAGGGCTCAGCCCCAGCATTTT	CASSYSRAQPQHF
TRBD2	-	TRBV9	TRBJ2-7	TGTGCCAGCAGCACTGGACTAGCGGGGACCTACGAGCAGTACTTC	CASSTGLAGTYEQYF
-	-	TRBV9	TRBJ1-2	TGTGCCAGCAGCTCCTCTCGGGTCGGTGGCTACACCTTC	CASSSSRVGGYTF
TRBD1	-	TRBV19	TRBJ1-1	TGTGCCAGTAGGCACAGGGGTTACACTGAAGCTTTCTTT	CASRHRGYTEAFF
TRBD1	-	TRBV4-1	TRBJ2-5	TGCGCCAGCAGCCACCCACGGGACAGCACCCAAGAGACCCAGTACTTC	CASSHPRDSTQETQYF
-	-	TRBV6-5	TRBJ2-7	TGTGCCAGCAGTTACTCGCAGGGTAGCTCCTACGAGCAGTACTTC	CASSYSQGSSYEQYF
TRBD1	-	TRBV7-9	TRBJ1-2	TGTGCCAGCAGCTTGGCGGACAGGGCGGGCTATGGCTACACCTTC	CASSLADRAGYGYTF
-	-	TRBV5-4	TRBJ1-2	TGTGCCAGCAGCCTACAGGACCCAGCTAACTATGGCTACACCTTC	CASSLQDPANYGYTF
-	-	TRBV7-9	TRBJ1-4	TGTGCCAGCAGCTTAGCGCCCGGACAACGGGCTAATGAAAAACTGTTTTTT	CASSLAPGQRANEKLFF
TRBD1	-	TRBV18	TRBJ2-5	TGTGCCAGCTCTAGACAGGGGGGAGAGACCCAGTACTTC	CASSRQGGETQYF
-	few	TRBV7-2	TRBJ1-3	TGTGCCAGCAGCAACGGACTGTCTGGAAACACCATATATTTT	CASSNGLSGNTIYF
TRBD2	-	TRBV7-2	TRBJ2-3	TGTGCCAGCAGCTTAACTAGCGCTCCCACAGATACGCAGTATTTT	CASSLTSAPTDTQYF
TRBD1	once	TRBV19	TRBJ1-1	TGTGCCAGTAGACAGAGGACAGGGGGCGCCGACACTGAAGCTTTCTTT	CASRQRTGGADTEAFF
-	-	TRBV12-3/TRBV12-4	TRBJ1-6	TGTGCCAGCAGCCAGCTTTGGGGGGACCCCCTCCACTTT	CASSQLWGDPLHF
-	-	TRBV19	TRBJ2-7	TGTGCCAGTAGTAGCCGAGGCACCTACGAGCAGTACTTC	CASSSRGTYEQYF
TRBD2	-	TRBV18	TRBJ2-7	TGTGCCAGCTCACTGGGGACTAGCCCCTACGAGCAGTACTTC	CASSLGTSPYEQYF
TRBD1	few	TRBV5-1	TRBJ1-1	TGCGCCAGCAGCTTACCGGGACAGGGGGCCGTGACGAACACTGAAGCTTTCTTT	CASSLPGQGAVTNTEAFF
-	-	TRBV11-1	TRBJ1-1	TGTGCCAGCAGCGCAGGCGTGAACACTGAAGCTTTCTTT	CASSAGVNTEAFF
-	-	TRBV6-2/TRBV6-3	TRBJ2-7	TGTGCCAGCAGTGGAGACATTCGGGGGTCCCTCGAGCAGTACTTC	CASSGDIRGSLEQYF
TRBD1	once	TRBV19	TRBJ1-1	TGTGCCAGTAGACCCGGGACAGGGGTAATCCCTGAAGCTTTCTTT	CASRPGTGVIPEAFF
-	-	TRBV19	TRBJ1-5	TGTGCCAGTAGTACCCCAGGGAACCGTAATCAGCCCCAGCATTTT	CASSTPGNRNQPQHF
-	-	TRBV5-1	TRBJ2-7	TGCGCCAGCAGGGACTCCAAAGCTTATGAGCAGTACTTC	CASRDSKAYEQYF
TRBD1	once	TRBV19	TRBJ1-5	TGTGCCAGCACGACAGGGGGCCTGTTTCAGCCCCAGCATTTT	CASTTGGLFQPQHF
-	-	TRBV5-4	TRBJ2-3	TGTGCCAGGGGATCTAGGGGGAGAGATACGCAGTATTTT	CARGSRGRDTQYF
-	-	TRBV7-3	TRBJ1-2	TGTGCCAGCAGCCCAGGGGACATTACTAACTATGGCTACACCTTC	CASSPGDITNYGYTF
-	-	TRBV4-3	TRBJ2-2	TGCGCCAGCAGCCAAGATCGCTTAAGCAGGGCCACCGGGGAGCTGTTTTTT	CASSQDRLSRATGELFF
-	-	TRBV9	TRBJ1-5	TGTGCCAGCAGCGTAGGGCCCTCGGCCAATCAGCCCCAGCATTTT	CASSVGPSANQPQHF
-	-	TRBV18	TRBJ2-2	TGTGCCAGCCGACGTGGAGGGTCGGACACCGGGGAGCTGTTTTTT	CASRRGGSDTGELFF
-	-	TRBV5-6	TRBJ1-5	TGTGCCAGCAGCTTGGGGCCCGTTTGGGAGCCCCAGCATTTT	CASSLGPVWEPQHF
TRBD1	-	TRBV6-2/TRBV6-3	TRBJ1-2	TGTGCCAGCAGTCCGAGGACAGGGGGTGACTATGGCTACACCTTC	CASSPRTGGDYGYTF
-	few	TRBV28	TRBJ1-2	TGTGCCAGCGGGCGGGGGAACTATGGCTACACCTTC	CASGRGNYGYTF